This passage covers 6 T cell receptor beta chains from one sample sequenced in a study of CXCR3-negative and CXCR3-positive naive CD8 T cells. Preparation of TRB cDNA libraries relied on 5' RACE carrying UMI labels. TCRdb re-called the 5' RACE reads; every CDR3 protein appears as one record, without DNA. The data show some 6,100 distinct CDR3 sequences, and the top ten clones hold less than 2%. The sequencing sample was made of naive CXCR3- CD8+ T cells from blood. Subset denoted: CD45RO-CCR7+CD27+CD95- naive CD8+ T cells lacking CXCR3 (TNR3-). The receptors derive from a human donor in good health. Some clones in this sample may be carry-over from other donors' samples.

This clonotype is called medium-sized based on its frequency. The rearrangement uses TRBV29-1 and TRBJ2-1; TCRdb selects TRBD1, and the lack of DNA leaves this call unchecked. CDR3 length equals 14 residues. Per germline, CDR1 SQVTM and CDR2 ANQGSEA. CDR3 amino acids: CSVVPARGFNEQFF.

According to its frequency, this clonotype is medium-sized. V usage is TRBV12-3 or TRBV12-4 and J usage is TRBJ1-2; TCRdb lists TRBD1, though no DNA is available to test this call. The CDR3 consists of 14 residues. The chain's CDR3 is CASSLWDRSYGYTF.

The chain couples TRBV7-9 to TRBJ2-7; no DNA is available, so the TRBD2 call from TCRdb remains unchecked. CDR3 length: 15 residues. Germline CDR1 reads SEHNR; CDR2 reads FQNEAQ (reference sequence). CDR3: CASSPPGTTIYEQYF.

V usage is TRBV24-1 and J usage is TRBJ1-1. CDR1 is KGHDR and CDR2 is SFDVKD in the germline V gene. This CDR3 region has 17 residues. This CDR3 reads CATSDSGGKGMNTEAFF.

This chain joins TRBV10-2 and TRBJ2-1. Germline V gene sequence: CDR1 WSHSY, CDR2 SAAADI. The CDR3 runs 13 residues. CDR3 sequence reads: CASMLNGRNEQFF.

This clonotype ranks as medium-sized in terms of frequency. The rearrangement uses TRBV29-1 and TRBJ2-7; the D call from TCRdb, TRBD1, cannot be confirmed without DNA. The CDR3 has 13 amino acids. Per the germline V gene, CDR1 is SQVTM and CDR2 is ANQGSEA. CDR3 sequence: CSVRGGQGHEQYF.